This T cell receptor (beta chain) comes out of a study of CD8+CD57+ T cells in acquired aplastic anemia. Looking at the study overall: The mean DNA yield obtained from sorted CD4+ and CD8+ cells came to around 3 ug.

TCR beta VDJ and CDR3 profiling used genomic DNA as template. From the reads, TCRdb called clonotypes with MiXCR, one entry per CDR3 protein. Of 95,000 to 150,000 distinct CDR3 sequences in the sample, about 43% are singletons; the top ten hold around 2.5%. Notes on the study in general: Found in both controls and patients were fewer than 35 CD8+ CDR3 sequences.

Patients sequenced had flow cytometry evidence of CD8+CD57+ cell expansion. By the time of blood sampling, patients had still received no therapy. The CDR3 spans 16 residues. Trimming shortened V by 3 bases and J by 4 bases, and 15 bases separated the two germline ends. This clonotype has only a few counts. The antigen is not known. The sample taken for sequencing was sorted CD4+, CD8+, or CD8+CD57+ T cells (not recorded which) from PBMCs. The chain couples TRBV12-3 or TRBV12-4 to TRBJ2-2, with no clear D. The sequence came from a human donor with aplastic anemia. Here the CDR3 DNA reads TGTGCCAGCAGTTTCGGGTTAGTTTCGAGCACCGGGGAGCTGTTTTTT. This encodes CASSFGLVSSTGELFF.